These T cell receptor beta chains were read from a single sample in a study of blood T cell repertoires in COVID-19. Assay: immunoSEQ multiplex PCR; the TCRdb copy retains only in-frame clones and omits some. The data show about 160,000 clones, about 80% seen once. The source material was PBMCs or T cells enriched from blood (not recorded which). The receptors derive from a woman aged 55-69 years who had recovered from COVID-19. Both conserved end residues are part of each CDR3. Each record gives: V gene, CDR3 length, J gene, D gene, CDR3 protein. The D gene is left open where the match is weak.

TRBV9	14	TRBJ1-6	.	CASSVGGDSSPLHF
TRBV9	18	TRBJ2-3	TRBD2	CASSHGLAGDRGTDTQYF
TRBV5-1	13	TRBJ1-1	.	CASSTGLNTEAFF
TRBV9	15	TRBJ2-7	TRBD2	CASSPSGGAVYEQYF
TRBV5-6	14	TRBJ1-2	.	CASSLVDRPYGYTF
TRBV5-6	13	TRBJ2-5	.	CASSDGGKETQYF
TRBV7-2	15	TRBJ2-3	.	CASSDSYLSTDTQYF
TRBV6-5	15	TRBJ2-4	TRBD1	CASSSDNRGKNIQYF
TRBV15	13	TRBJ2-7	.	CATSRDRQDEQYF
TRBV5-8	14	TRBJ2-5	.	CASSPKRPGETQYF
TRBV5-1	15	TRBJ2-3	TRBD2	CASSLTSALTDTQYF
TRBV6-5	15	TRBJ1-2	.	CASSYSYSSRYGYTF
TRBV19	16	TRBJ2-7	TRBD1	CASSTGTGGRTYEQYF
TRBV5-1	15	TRBJ1-2	TRBD1	CASSFTPGQLYGYTF
TRBV19	15	TRBJ2-2	TRBD1	CASSRQGSNTGELFF
TRBV5-6	11	TRBJ1-1	.	CASTLGGSAFF
TRBV24-1	16	TRBJ2-1	TRBD2	CATSEPKGGGTWEQFF
TRBV4-1	16	TRBJ2-7	TRBD1	CASSQVVSGQGYEQYF
TRBV21-1	16	TRBJ2-1	.	CASSKVAGMGDNEQFF
TRBV4-1	15	TRBJ1-5	.	CASSQDRTGSQPQHF
TRBV18	14	TRBJ2-7	.	CASSPTGNGYEQYF
TRBV30	15	TRBJ2-5	TRBD2	CAWSVPAGGRETQYF
TRBV6-5	14	TRBJ1-1	.	CASSYSWGGTEAFF
TRBV4-1	17	TRBJ2-3	.	CASSQDRRGGDTDTQYF
TRBV11-3	15	TRBJ2-1	.	CASSRAGATDNEQFF
TRBV11-1	13	TRBJ1-1	.	CASSVSFETEAFF
TRBV18	15	TRBJ2-1	.	CASSSRPGHDNEQFF
TRBV7-2	15	TRBJ1-3	.	CASSMQGSPGNTIYF
TRBV27	16	TRBJ1-5	.	CASSPQIGQNNQPQHF